One and the same sample provided the 31 T cell receptor beta chains below, sequenced in a study of identical twins. A single record per CDR3 protein comes from TCRdb applying MiXCR to the 5' RACE reads. The repertoire includes hundreds of thousands of distinct CDR3 sequences, approximately 6% of them detected once, and 1.5% to 2% sits in the top ten. The sample comprised naive T cells sorted from blood. These TCRs come from a man younger than 35 in good health.

The chain uses TRBV13 and TRBJ2-4; 13 positions agree with TRBD2. With V trimmed by 5 bases and J by 12 bases, 10 bases remained unmatched. This CDR3 contains 15 residues. Germline CDR1 PRHDT, CDR2 FYEKMQ (reference sequence). CDR3 DNA sequence: TGTGCCAGCAGCCCCCGGACTAGCGGGAGATCGAATCAGTACTTC. Protein product: CASSPRTSGRSNQYF.

This clonotype has ten or more counts. The chain has TRBV3-1 and TRBJ2-2, with a tentative D call TRBD1 (6 bases). With 4 bases removed from V and 0 bases from J, the gap between germline ends came to 6 bases. The CDR3 totals 14 residues. Per germline, CDR1 LGHDT and CDR2 YNNKEL (reference sequence). The CDR3 sequence: CASSPGANTGELFF. CDR3 bases: TGTGCCAGCAGCCCAGGGGCGAACACCGGGGAGCTGTTTTTT.

This clonotype has at least ten counts. The V and J genes are TRBV3-1 and TRBJ2-1, with D uncertain. Germline V gene lookup returns CDR1 LGHDT and CDR2 YNNKEL (reference sequence). V was trimmed by 0 bases and J by 3 bases, leaving 12 bases between them. This CDR3 region has 16 residues. CDR3 bases: TGTGCCAGCAGCCAAGATCTCGGCGGAGACTACAATGAGCAGTTCTTC. Translated, it gives CASSQDLGGDYNEQFF.

There are many counts of this clonotype. This sequence joins TRBV10-3 and TRBJ2-1; D not certain. The CDR3 runs to 13 residues. With 2 bases removed from V and 3 bases from J, the gap between germline ends came to 5 bases. CDR1 and CDR2 from the germline V gene are ENHRY and SYGVKD. This CDR3 reads CAISEGNYNEQFF. The CDR3 bases are TGTGCCATCAGTGAGGGGAACTACAATGAGCAGTTCTTC.

The J gene is TRBJ2-5, the V gene TRBV7-2, with D hard to call. Per the germline V gene, CDR1 is SGHTA and CDR2 is FQGNSA. The CDR3 runs 14 residues. V was trimmed by 4 bases and J by 2 bases, leaving 11 bases between them. The CDR3 region has the DNA TGTGCCAGCAGCTCCCTTCGAGATCAAGAGACCCAGTACTTC. Its translation: CASSSLRDQETQYF.

This clonotype was counted ten times or more. This chain joins TRBV9 and TRBJ2-2; 7 bases match TRBD2. The CDR3 length is 14 residues. Germline V gene sequence: CDR1 SGDLS, CDR2 YYNGEE. The V and J ends lost 3 bases and 2 bases, in that order; junction bases with no gene match: 1. CDR3 nucleotides: TGTGCCAGCAGCGCGACTAGCAACACCGGGGAGCTGTTTTTT. It yields the protein CASSATSNTGELFF.

The chain uses TRBV7-8 and TRBJ2-3, with 9 bases aligning to TRBD1. CDR3 size: 18 residues. The ends lost 0 bases at V and 5 bases at J; junction bases unmatched: 12. Germline loops: CDR1 SGHVS, CDR2 FQNEAQ. CDR3 sequence (DNA): TGTGCCAGCAGCTTAGCTCGGACACAGGGGGCAGTGAAAGATACGCAGTATTTT. It translates to CASSLARTQGAVKDTQYF.

This clonotype was picked up a small number of times. The chain links TRBV5-1 to TRBJ2-2; D is possibly TRBD1 (5 bases). This CDR3 spans 15 amino acids. The V gene's germline CDR1 is SGHRS and CDR2 YFSETQ. The germline V and J ends were trimmed by 0 bases and 6 bases, with 12 bases remaining between them. The CDR3 spells CASSLAQGKAGELFF. The DNA of the CDR3 is TGCGCCAGCAGCTTGGCGCAGGGAAAAGCCGGGGAGCTGTTTTTT.

This clonotype has only one observation. The chain joins TRBV7-8 to TRBJ2-2, with TRBD1 identical over 8 bases. Trimming at V came to 2 bases and at J to 6 bases, leaving 5 bases not matched to a gene. Germline CDR1 and CDR2: SGHVS and FQNEAQ. The length of the CDR3 is 15 residues. CDR3 in amino acids: CASSLRTGLSGELFF. CDR3 DNA: TGTGCCAGCAGCTTAAGGACAGGGTTGTCCGGGGAGCTGTTTTTT.

This clonotype was recorded many times. The J gene is TRBJ2-1, the V gene TRBV12-3 or TRBV12-4; D gene uncertain. The V end was cut by 7 bases, the J end by 5 bases, with 12 bases between. This CDR3 is built from 13 residues. The CDR3 bases are TGTGCCAGCACCCCATATCTGAACAATGAGCAGTTCTTC. Translation: CASTPYLNNEQFF.

Many counts were recorded for this clonotype. DNA for the CDR3: TGCGCCAGCGAACCGGGGACGAGAGAGACCCAGTACTTC. As protein: CASEPGTRETQYF. The chain joins TRBV5-1 to TRBJ2-5, with D perhaps TRBD1 or TRBD2 (5 bases each). V dropped 7 bases and J dropped 4 bases, with 14 bases sitting between them. The length of the CDR3 is 13 residues. CDR1 and CDR2 from the germline V gene are SGHRS and YFSETQ. The full variable domain, in which reference TRBV5-1 and TRBJ2-5 provide the parts outside the CDR3, is KAGVTQTPRYLIKTRGQQVTLSCSPISGHRSVSWYQQTPGQGLQFLFEYFSETQRNKGNFPGRFSGRQFSNSRSEMNVSTLELGDSALYLCASEPGTRETQYFGPGTRLLVL.

A word on this clonotype: Sequence at one end of the junction differs from germline and may be a read error. The rearrangement uses TRBV18 and TRBJ2-5; tentative D call: TRBD2 (6 bases). CDR1 and CDR2 (germline): KGHSH, LQKENI. The CDR3 consists of 15 residues. As DNA, the CDR3 is TGTGCCAGCGCACCATCCATGGGGGGCCAAGAGACCCAGTACTTC. It yields the protein CASAPSMGGQETQYF. The full variable domain, in which reference TRBV18 and TRBJ2-5 provide the parts outside the CDR3, is NAGVMQNPRHLVRRRGQEARLRCSPMKGHSHVYWYRQLPEEGLKFMVYLQKENIIDESGMPKERFSAEFPKEGPSILRIQQVVRGDSAAYFCASAPSMGGQETQYFGPGTRLLVL.

Only a few counts were recorded for this clonotype. J is TRBJ1-4 and V is TRBV6-5, with 7 bases lining up with TRBD1. Per germline, CDR1 MNHEY and CDR2 SVGAGI. V was pared by 4 bases and J by 3 bases, with 8 bases of the junction left unmatched. This CDR3 is 16 amino acids long. The CDR3 DNA reads TGTGCCAGCAGTTCGAAATACAGGGGAGCTAATGAAAAACTGTTTTTT. Its translation: CASSSKYRGANEKLFF.

This clonotype has at least ten counts. The chain combines TRBV10-3 with TRBJ2-3; either TRBD1 or TRBD2 may fit D (6 bases each). Germline CDR1 and CDR2: ENHRY and SYGVKD. V was shortened by 0 bases and J by 5 bases, with 12 bases between the two germline ends. This CDR3 has 15 residues. This CDR3 is CAISESSGARDTQYF. DNA for the CDR3: TGTGCCATCAGTGAGTCTTCGGGGGCAAGAGATACGCAGTATTTT.

This clonotype was seen only a few times. This chain uses TRBV5-1 with TRBJ2-5; D is possibly TRBD1 (6 bases). The germline V and J ends were trimmed by 2 bases and 4 bases, with 15 bases remaining between them. The CDR3 runs 15 residues. From germline, CDR1 is SGHRS and CDR2 YFSETQ. CDR3 DNA sequence: TGCGCCAGCAGCTTACGACAGGCGGGTCTAGAGACCCAGTACTTC. Translation: CASSLRQAGLETQYF.

This clonotype was seen more than once but under ten times. The CDR3 is CSARDRGRSHDNSPLHF. The CDR3 DNA follows: TGCAGTGCTAGAGACAGGGGGAGATCGCATGATAATTCACCCCTCCACTTT. This rearrangement joins TRBV20-1 to TRBJ1-6; 7 bases fit TRBD1. CDR1 DFQATT and CDR2 SNEGSKA come from the germline V gene (reference sequence). Unmatched junction bases numbered 10, after V lost 0 bases and J lost 5 bases. The CDR3 sequence is 17 residues long.

This clonotype has more than one count but fewer than ten. The chain uses TRBV6-1 and TRBJ2-3, with 12 bases aligning to TRBD1. The CDR3 runs to 17 residues. Unmatched junction bases numbered 8, after V lost 3 bases and J lost 4 bases. Germline-derived CDR1 and CDR2 are MNHNS and SASEGT. The CDR3 sequence is CASSEDRDRGRPDTQYF. DNA of the CDR3: TGTGCCAGCAGTGAGGACCGGGACAGGGGGCGCCCAGATACGCAGTATTTT.

This clonotype was seen at least ten times. The chain employs TRBV29-1 and TRBJ1-1; D is perhaps TRBD1 (5 bases). CDR3 length: 12 residues. V gave up 6 bases and J gave up 1 base, with 9 bases separating them. From germline, CDR1 is SQVTM and CDR2 ANQGSEA. The CDR3 coding sequence is TGCAGCGTACGGGGGACGAACACTGAAGCTTTCTTT. It translates to CSVRGTNTEAFF.

This clonotype has more than one count but fewer than ten. The chain recombines TRBV5-1 with TRBJ2-3; the D is unclear. The germline V and J ends were trimmed by 1 base and 2 bases, with 11 bases remaining between them. Germline loops: CDR1 SGHRS, CDR2 YFSETQ. CDR3 length: 15 amino acids. The CDR3 loop reads CASSLWMADTDTQYF. The CDR3 DNA reads as TGCGCCAGCAGCTTGTGGATGGCCGACACAGATACGCAGTATTTT.

This clonotype was detected ten times or more. The J gene is TRBJ2-1, the V gene TRBV12-3 or TRBV12-4, with 12 bases aligning to TRBD2. This CDR3 region has 17 residues. The ends lost 2 bases at V and 10 bases at J; junction bases unmatched: 12. CDR3 region: CASSLIARTSGIGEQFF. DNA for the CDR3: TGTGCCAGCAGTTTAATAGCTAGGACTAGCGGGATAGGAGAGCAGTTCTTC.

This clonotype was seen at least ten times. The chain uses TRBV7-9 and TRBJ1-5, with 12 positions matching TRBD1. V trimming: 4 bases; J trimming: 7 bases; junction bases outside the gene matches: 11. This CDR3 is 17 amino acids long. CDR1 and CDR2 from the germline V gene are SEHNR and FQNEAQ (reference sequence). The CDR3 DNA sequence: TGTGCCAGCAGCTCGAAGATGGGACAGGGGGCGGACCAGCCCCAGCATTTT. Translating gives CASSSKMGQGADQPQHF.

This clonotype was counted many times. The chain employs TRBV12-3 or TRBV12-4 and TRBJ2-1, with D maybe TRBD1 (5 bases). V was trimmed by 2 bases and J by 5 bases, leaving 13 bases between them. The CDR3 contains 15 residues. CDR3 in DNA: TGTGCCAGCAGTTTACGGAGTTCGACAGACAATGAGCAGTTCTTC. Amino acids: CASSLRSSTDNEQFF.

This clonotype showed up just a few times. V and J are TRBV14 and TRBJ1-1; D remains unclear. CDR1 SGHDN and CDR2 FVKESK come from the germline V gene. The CDR3 has 11 residues. Trimming removed 0 bases at V and 7 bases at J, with 3 bases between. CDR3 coding DNA: TGTGCCAGCAGCCAAGATGTTGAAGCTTTCTTT. Translation gives CASSQDVEAFF.

This clonotype turned up a few times. The chain combines TRBV6-1 with TRBJ2-3, with a possible D match to TRBD2 (6 bases). The CDR3 consists of 13 residues. CDR1 and CDR2 from the germline V gene are MNHNS and SASEGT. V was pared by 1 base and J by 9 bases, with 11 bases between. The CDR3 nucleotides are TGTGCCAGCAGTGAAGGGCCGGGGGTGACGCAGTATTTT. As protein: CASSEGPGVTQYF.

This clonotype was counted only a few times. V gene TRBV27 combines with J gene TRBJ2-5; no clear D gene. The length of the CDR3 is 14 residues. V was trimmed by 5 bases and J by 9 bases, leaving 19 bases between them. Germline V gives CDR1 MNHEY, CDR2 SMNVEV (reference sequence). CDR3 nucleotides: TGTGCCAGCAGTCCGTTAAGAACTCCCCTATCCCAGTACTTC. It specifies CASSPLRTPLSQYF.

V and J are TRBV15 and TRBJ2-5; unclear D gene. The CDR3 length is 15 residues. Trimming left V 0 bases short and J 4 bases short, with 12 bases between. Germline CDR1 and CDR2: LNHNV and YYDKDF (reference sequence). As DNA, the CDR3 is TGTGCCACCAGCAGAGAAAGGGTATCGGGAGAGACCCAGTACTTC. It is translated as CATSRERVSGETQYF.

This clonotype was counted many times. V usage is TRBV29-1 and J usage is TRBJ1-2, with a possible D match to TRBD1 (5 bases). The length of the CDR3 is 13 residues. From germline, CDR1 is SQVTM and CDR2 ANQGSEA. V lost 4 bases and J lost 3, with 12 bases in between. The CDR3 DNA reads TGCAGCGTTGGTGGGGGGATCTACTATGGCTACACCTTC. This codes for CSVGGGIYYGYTF.

This chain connects TRBV12-3 or TRBV12-4 to TRBJ1-2; D ambiguous. The CDR3 runs to 14 residues. V was pared by 2 bases and J by 8 bases, with 15 bases between. The CDR3 spells CASSLSVSMGGYTF. The CDR3, as DNA: TGTGCCAGCAGTTTATCGGTCAGCATGGGGGGCTACACCTTC.

This clonotype was observed a handful of times. This chain uses TRBV4-1 with TRBJ2-7; perhaps TRBD2 as D (7 bases). CDR1 MGHRA and CDR2 YSYEKL come from the germline V gene. The CDR3 is made up of 14 amino acids. In nucleotides, the CDR3 is TGCGCCAGCAGCGAAGATTCCGGGGGGCAGGAGCAGTACGTC. This translates into CASSEDSGGQEQYV.

This clonotype was observed a handful of times. The gene calls are TRBV7-6 and TRBJ2-3, with 14 bases fitting TRBD2. CDR1 and CDR2 from the germline V gene are SGHVS and FNYEAQ. The junction had 10 bases not matched to a gene; V was cut back by 5 bases and J by 0 bases. CDR3 length: 19 residues. Here the CDR3 reads CASSAGTSGSQWSTDTQYF. CDR3 bases: TGTGCCAGCAGCGCGGGGACTAGCGGGAGTCAGTGGAGCACAGATACGCAGTATTTT. Filled out from reference TRBV7-6 and TRBJ2-3, the complete variable domain reads GAGVSQSPRYKVTKRGQDVALRCDPISGHVSLYWYRQALGQGPEFLTYFNYEAQQDKSGLPNDRFSAERPEGSISTLTIQRTEQRDSAMYRCASSAGTSGSQWSTDTQYFGPGTRLTVL.

This clonotype showed up many times. The CDR3 region is CASSSGGSIQYF. Written as DNA, the CDR3 is TGTGCCAGCAGCTCGGGAGGGAGCATTCAGTACTTC. V is TRBV7-2 and J is TRBJ2-4; 8 positions match TRBD2. Germline V lookup: CDR1 SGHTA, CDR2 FQGNSA. The CDR3 runs to 12 residues. The ends lost 4 bases at V and 9 bases at J; junction bases unmatched: 2.